This T cell receptor (beta chain) was recorded in a study of shared clonotypes between healthy human individuals. Study-level results: Across a handful of donors, naive CD4 shared roughly 5%, naive CD8 over 3%, memory CD4 less than 2.5%, memory CD8 over 0.3%. Among donors, clonotype sharing was expected to be affected by sequencing depth.

On this clone: The antigen is not known.

The authors distributed each subset's genomic DNA evenly over several immunoSEQ plates. Libraries were prepared by immunoSEQ multiplex PCR; TCRdb keeps only in-frame clonotypes and omits some of them. The sample yields roughly 1.4 million clones, around 98.5% seen once. The sample consisted of naive CD4+ T cells sorted from blood. As for subset: CD45RA+ positively selected. The clonotype comes from a man aged 25-40 years in good health.

The CDR3 DNA is TGTGCCAGCAGCCTCCGGGACGGGAACACTGAAGCTTTCTTT. Protein: CASSLRDGNTEAFF. The rearrangement links TRBV9 to TRBJ1-1; weak D call: TRBD1 (5 bases). Trimming pared 4 bases from V and 1 base from J, leaving 11 bases between. Germline loops: CDR1 SGDLS, CDR2 YYNGEE. The CDR3 spans 14 residues. The entire variable domain, with the rest obtained from reference TRBV9 and TRBJ1-1, is as follows: DSGVTQTPKHLITATGQRVTLRCSPRSGDLSVYWYQQSLDQGLQFLIQYYNGEERAKGNILERFSAQQFPDLHSELNLSSLELGDSALYFCASSLRDGNTEAFFGQGTRLTVV.